These T cell receptor beta chains were read from a single sample in a study of T cells after yellow fever vaccination. A single record per CDR3 protein comes from TCRdb applying MiXCR to the 5' RACE reads. Seen here are about 120,000 distinct CDR3 sequences, over 8% observed once, and the top ten hold almost 40%. The sequencing used CD8+ T cells sorted from PBMCs, collected on the day of the yellow fever booster vaccination. The receptors were sampled from a man aged 18 to 30 who received the YFV17D yellow fever vaccine. CDR3s include the opening cysteine and the closing phenylalanine or tryptophan. A D gene is named only where the DNA matches it firmly. Clone size, where shown, is once, few, many, or a class for clones that have expanded.

j_gene,abundance,d_gene,v_gene,CDR3nt,CDR3aa
TRBJ1-5,few,TRBD1,TRBV27,TGTGCCAGCAGTGGGACGGACAGGGGCCAGCCCCAGCATTTT,CASSGTDRGQPQHF
TRBJ2-7,few,NA,TRBV12-3/TRBV12-4,TGTGCCAGCAGTCCCGGAGACGAGCAGTACTTC,CASSPGDEQYF
TRBJ2-3,NA,TRBD2,TRBV4-2,TGTGCCAGCAGGCGCCCGGGACTAGTCCATAGCACAGATACGCAGTATTTT,CASRRPGLVHSTDTQYF
TRBJ2-5,many,TRBD2,TRBV29-1,TGCAGCGTTGAAATAGCGGGTTTGTGGGCTCAAGAGACCCAGTACTTC,CSVEIAGLWAQETQYF
TRBJ2-3,few,TRBD2,TRBV4-3,TGCGCCAGCAGCCAGGGACTAGCGGCCCAAGATACGCAGTATTTT,CASSQGLAAQDTQYF
TRBJ2-7,few,TRBD1,TRBV3-1,TGTGCCAGCAGCCAAGTACAGGGACAGGGAATTTCTACCTACGAGCAGTACTTC,CASSQVQGQGISTYEQYF
TRBJ2-5,NA,TRBD1,TRBV23-1,TGCGCCAGCACCTCCCGAGGCCGAGACAGGGGGCAGGAGACCCAGTACTTC,CASTSRGRDRGQETQYF
TRBJ1-2,few,NA,TRBV6-5,TGTGCCAGCAGCCCCTTGGGCGACGGCTATGGCTACACCTTC,CASSPLGDGYGYTF
TRBJ1-1,few,TRBD1,TRBV4-1,TGCGCCAGCAGCCAATGGGACAGGGTGGATGAAGCTTTCTTT,CASSQWDRVDEAFF
TRBJ1-5,NA,NA,TRBV4-1,TGCGCCAGCAGCCAAGATCCAGGGACCCCCCAGCCCCAGCATTTT,CASSQDPGTPQPQHF
TRBJ2-1,few,NA,TRBV29-1,TGCAGCGCCCGGGACACGGATTACAATGAGCAGTTCTTC,CSARDTDYNEQFF
TRBJ1-3,NA,NA,TRBV15,TGTGCCACCAGCAGAGACCGTGCCCGTGGAAACACCATATATTTT,CATSRDRARGNTIYF
TRBJ1-2,few,NA,TRBV12-3/TRBV12-4,TGTGCCAGCAGTCCCCCGGCTAACTATGGCTACACCTTC,CASSPPANYGYTF
TRBJ1-2,NA,NA,TRBV4-1,TGCGCCAGCAGCCAAGTGAAGGGAGGAGGGGGCTACACCTTC,CASSQVKGGGGYTF
TRBJ2-3,NA,NA,TRBV4-3,TGCGCCAGCAGCCAGACGGGTGGCAGGGAGACAGATACGCAGTATTTT,CASSQTGGRETDTQYF
TRBJ2-3,few,TRBD2,TRBV12-3/TRBV12-4,TGTGCCAGCAGTTCGACTAGCGGGGGCCTCCGGAGTCCAGATACGCAGTATTTT,CASSSTSGGLRSPDTQYF
TRBJ2-3,NA,NA,TRBV7-9,TGTGCCAGCCGGCATGGGGCAGATACGCAGTATTTT,CASRHGADTQYF
TRBJ2-7,many,TRBD1,TRBV7-2,TGTGCCAGCAGCACCTGGACAGGGGGCTGGGAGCAGTACTTC,CASSTWTGGWEQYF
TRBJ2-7,NA,NA,TRBV6-2/TRBV6-3,TGTGCCAGCAGCGGGGTAAGGTACGAGCAGTACTTC,CASSGVRYEQYF
TRBJ2-3,many,NA,TRBV4-1,TGCGCCAGCAGCCAGCAAACACAAGGGGGTTATGAAGATACGCAGTATTTT,CASSQQTQGGYEDTQYF
TRBJ2-2,NA,NA,TRBV4-1,TGCGCCAGCAGCTTCTGGACTTCTAGGGGAAACACCGGGGAGCTGTTTTTT,CASSFWTSRGNTGELFF
TRBJ2-7,NA,NA,TRBV4-3,TGCGCCAGCAGCCAAGATAGAGGTTCGATCGGGGGCCCTAACTTGTGGCAGTACTTC,CASSQDRGSIGGPNLWQYF
TRBJ2-5,few,TRBD1,TRBV7-9,TGTGCCAGCCGCCCGACAGGGGTGGCGGAGACCCAGTACTTC,CASRPTGVAETQYF
TRBJ2-3,few,TRBD1,TRBV12-3/TRBV12-4,TGTGCCAGCACCACCTACAGGGGGCGAACAGATACGCAGTATTTT,CASTTYRGRTDTQYF
TRBJ1-2,NA,NA,TRBV6-5,TGTGCCAGCACCCCCGGATTGGGGTCGTACTATGGCTACACCTTC,CASTPGLGSYYGYTF
TRBJ1-4,NA,NA,TRBV4-1,TGCGCCAGCAGCCAAGTCCCTCGGGGTTTCAGTAATGAAAAACTGTTTTTT,CASSQVPRGFSNEKLFF
TRBJ2-1,few,TRBD1,TRBV6-5,TGTGCCAGCAGTCCGACAGGGGCTAGGTTCGAGCAGTTCTTC,CASSPTGARFEQFF
TRBJ2-1,NA,TRBD2,TRBV4-3,TGCGCCAGCAGCCCCGAAAGGAGCGGGGGGGCCAATGAGCAGTTCTTC,CASSPERSGGANEQFF
TRBJ1-4,many,NA,TRBV4-3,TGCGCCAGCAGCCAGAACAGGCTCATGTTTGAAAAACTGTTTTTT,CASSQNRLMFEKLFF
TRBJ2-3,few,TRBD2,TRBV12-3/TRBV12-4,TGTGCCAGCACTCCGCTAGCGGGGGGCGGGGATACGCAGTATTTT,CASTPLAGGGDTQYF
TRBJ2-1,few,NA,TRBV25-1,TGTGCCAGCAGTGGACCTGACAGAGGCGATCCCTACAATGAGCAGTTCTTC,CASSGPDRGDPYNEQFF
TRBJ2-6,few,TRBD1,TRBV12-5,TGTGCTAGTGGCTACGGGACAGGGTCTGGGGCCAACGTCCTGACTTTC,CASGYGTGSGANVLTF
TRBJ1-4,few,TRBD1,TRBV4-1,TGCGCCAGCAGCCAAGGGCGATCGGGACAGGGTAATGAAAAACTGTTTTTT,CASSQGRSGQGNEKLFF
TRBJ1-1,NA,NA,TRBV12-3/TRBV12-4,TGTGCCAGCAGTCCCCAAGTGACAGAGAACACTGAAGCTTTCTTT,CASSPQVTENTEAFF
TRBJ2-7,many,NA,TRBV20-1,TGCAGTGCAACCCCCTCGGACAGAACCTACGAGCAGTACTTC,CSATPSDRTYEQYF
TRBJ1-1,NA,TRBD1,TRBV4-3,TGCGCCAGCAGCCCGGTCGTACGGACAGGGGGGCCCACTGAAGCTTTCTTT,CASSPVVRTGGPTEAFF
TRBJ1-2,NA,NA,TRBV4-2,TGTGCCAGCAGCCAAGATTCCCGTCAGGACCCCTATGGCTACACCTTC,CASSQDSRQDPYGYTF